One sample yielded the 4 T cell receptor beta chains listed below, sequenced in a study of shared clonotypes between healthy human individuals. Sequencing was performed with immunoSEQ multiplex PCR; in TCRdb, only in-frame clones are kept and a portion is missing. The sample yields just over 2,000,000 clones, roughly 94% seen once. The sample comprised naive CD4+ T cells sorted from blood. Subset specified: CD45RA+ positively selected. Every receptor here comes from a man younger than 35 in good health.

V and J are TRBV20-1 and TRBJ2-7; 7 nucleotides align to TRBD1. This CDR3 is built from 11 residues. The trim removed 6 bases at V and 7 bases at J, leaving 6 bases unmatched. The germline gives CDR1 DFQATT, CDR2 SNEGSKA (reference sequence). The CDR3: CSAEQGMEQYF. CDR3 in DNA: TGCAGTGCGGAACAGGGGATGGAGCAGTACTTC.

CDR3 bases: TGTGCCAGCAGCCCACGAGGGCTTGGCGCGCAGTATTTT. This translates into CASSPRGLGAQYF. The V call is TRBV9, the J call TRBJ2-3; D is possibly TRBD2 (5 bases). Deletions cut 4 bases from V and 10 bases from J, with 16 bases between. The CDR3 contains 13 residues. Germline-derived CDR1 and CDR2 are SGDLS and YYNGEE.

J is TRBJ1-6 and V is TRBV6-5, with D possibly TRBD1 on 5 matching bases. Germline V gives CDR1 MNHEY, CDR2 SVGAGI. The CDR3 has 14 residues. The ends were cut back, 2 bases at V and 7 bases at J, with 9 bases in the middle. The CDR3 loop reads CASSYQGRNSPLHF. The CDR3 DNA reads TGTGCCAGCAGTTACCAGGGAAGGAATTCACCCCTCCACTTT.

The rearrangement links TRBV4-1 to TRBJ1-5, with 7 nucleotides matching TRBD1. Germline V gives CDR1 MGHRA, CDR2 YSYEKL. Germline trimming cut 4 bases from V and 5 bases from J; bases unmatched to any gene: 5. The length of the CDR3 is 14 residues. The CDR3 nucleotides are TGCGCCAGCAGCCCGACAGGGCTCGATCAGCCCCAGCATTTT. Encoded protein: CASSPTGLDQPQHF.